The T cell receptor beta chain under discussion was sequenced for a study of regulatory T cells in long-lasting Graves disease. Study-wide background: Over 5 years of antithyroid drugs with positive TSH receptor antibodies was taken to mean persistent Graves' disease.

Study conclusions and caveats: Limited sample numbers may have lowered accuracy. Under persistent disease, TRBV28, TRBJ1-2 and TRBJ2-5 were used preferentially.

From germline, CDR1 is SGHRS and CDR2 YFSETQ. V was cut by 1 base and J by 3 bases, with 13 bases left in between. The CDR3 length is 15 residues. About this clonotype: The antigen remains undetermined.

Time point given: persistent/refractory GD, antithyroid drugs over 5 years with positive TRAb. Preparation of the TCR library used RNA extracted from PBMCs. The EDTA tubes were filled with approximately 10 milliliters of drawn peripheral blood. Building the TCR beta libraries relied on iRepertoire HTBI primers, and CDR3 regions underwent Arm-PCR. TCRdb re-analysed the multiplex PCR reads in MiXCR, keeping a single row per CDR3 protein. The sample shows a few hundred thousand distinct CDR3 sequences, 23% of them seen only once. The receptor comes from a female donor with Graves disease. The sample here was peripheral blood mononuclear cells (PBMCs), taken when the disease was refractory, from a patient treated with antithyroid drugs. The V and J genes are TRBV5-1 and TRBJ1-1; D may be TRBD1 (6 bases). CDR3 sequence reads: CASSLYAGVYTEAFF. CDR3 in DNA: TGCGCCAGCAGCTTGTATGCAGGGGTGTACACTGAAGCTTTCTTT. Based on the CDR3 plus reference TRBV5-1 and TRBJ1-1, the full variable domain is KAGVTQTPRYLIKTRGQQVTLSCSPISGHRSVSWYQQTPGQGLQFLFEYFSETQRNKGNFPGRFSGRQFSNSRSEMNVSTLELGDSALYLCASSLYAGVYTEAFFGQGTRLTVV.